The 30 T cell receptor beta chains in this list originate from one sample, sequenced in a study of blood T cells in healthy people across ages. Primed by a sample-barcoded 5' primer and a J-beta primer mix, a second PCR proceeded for about 6 to 11 cycles. Each CDR3 protein is one row after TCRdb ran MiXCR on the 5' RACE reads. This repertoire shows approximately 820,000 distinct CDR3 sequences, approximately 48% found once; its top ten account for roughly a fifth. The sequencing sample was made of blood. These receptor sequences come from a man aged 60-69 years in good health.

The chain combines TRBV5-6 with TRBJ1-2; unclear D gene. CDR1 and CDR2 from the germline V gene are SGHDT and YYEEEE. The CDR3 runs to 14 residues. Between the trimmed V and J ends, which lost 0 bases and 4 bases, there was a span of 10 bases. The CDR3 protein is CASSLAAAIYGYTF. The DNA of the CDR3 is TGTGCCAGCAGCTTGGCGGCCGCCATCTATGGCTACACCTTC.

The chain links TRBV11-2 to TRBJ2-5; D is perhaps TRBD1 (6 bases). Germline values: CDR1 SGHAT, CDR2 FQNNGV. The V gene lost 4 bases and the J gene lost 4 bases, with 13 bases spanning the gap. The CDR3 spans 14 residues. The DNA for the CDR3 is TGTGCCAGCAGCTCTCAGGGGTCCACAGAGACCCAGTACTTC. Amino acids: CASSSQGSTETQYF.

The DNA for the CDR3 is TGTGCCAGCAGTGGAGCGGGAAGATTGTACAATGAGCAGTTCTTC. Protein: CASSGAGRLYNEQFF. V and J are TRBV6-1 and TRBJ2-1; TRBD2 matches 7 bases. Germline V lookup: CDR1 MNHNS, CDR2 SASEGT. The CDR3 covers 15 residues. V lost 4 bases, J lost 4 bases, and 7 bases stayed unmatched.

The chain joins TRBV5-1 to TRBJ2-1; TRBD2 matches 12 bases. The DNA end is a closer match to TRBJ2-7, so the J assignment may be wrong. Looked up from germline, CDR1 is SGHRS and CDR2 is YFSETQ. CDR3 length: 15 residues. CDR3 nucleotides: TGCGCCAGCAGCTTGGGGACTAGCGGGACTGGTGAGCAGTACTTC. Its protein product is CASSLGTSGTGEQYF.

This clonotype was found many times. V gene TRBV10-3 combines with J gene TRBJ2-3, with 7 bases fitting TRBD2. The CDR3 is made up of 14 amino acids. After removal of 5 bases from V and 2 bases from J, the junction contained 4 bases not matched to a gene. In germline, CDR1 is ENHRY, CDR2 SYGVKD. CDR3 in DNA: TGTGCCATCAGTCCGAGCGGGGTCACAGATACGCAGTATTTT. The encoded protein is CAISPSGVTDTQYF.

CDR3 DNA: TGTGCCAGCAGCTTAACTAGGTTCAATGAGCAGTTCTTC. Its protein product is CASSLTRFNEQFF. V is TRBV13 and J is TRBJ2-1; the D gene is possibly TRBD2 (5 bases). The CDR3 is 13 residues long. The V gene's germline CDR1 is PRHDT and CDR2 FYEKMQ (reference sequence). V shed 2 bases and J shed 6 bases, with 8 bases lying between them.

The chain joins TRBV6-6 to TRBJ1-1, with TRBD1 as a possible D gene (5 bases). CDR3 length: 14 amino acids. The germline V gene has CDR1 MNHNY and CDR2 SVGAGI (reference sequence). V was cut by 7 bases and J by 0 bases, with 12 bases left in between. The CDR3 region is CASIRDGLNTEAFF. The CDR3, as DNA: TGTGCCAGCATTCGGGACGGGTTGAACACTGAAGCTTTCTTT.

J is TRBJ2-5 and V is TRBV29-1; D possibly corresponds to TRBD1 (6 bases). The last part of the DNA fits TRBJ2-1 better; the J call may be wrong. Germline loops: CDR1 SQVTM, CDR2 ANQGSEA. The CDR3 is made up of 14 amino acids. This CDR3 reads CSVLEWTAQETQFF. CDR3 nucleotide sequence: TGCAGCGTCCTAGAGTGGACAGCCCAAGAGACCCAGTTCTTC.

The gene calls are TRBV3-1 and TRBJ2-3; D is ambiguous. The length of the CDR3 is 15 residues. V was shortened by 1 base and J by 4 bases, with 12 bases between the two germline ends. Germline-derived CDR1 and CDR2 are LGHDT and YNNKEL (reference sequence). The CDR3 sequence: CASSQATVEADTQYF. CDR3 DNA: TGTGCCAGCAGCCAAGCGACGGTAGAAGCAGATACGCAGTATTTT.

A remark on this clonotype: Being one base from a much bigger clone, this may be a read error. The V call is TRBV7-2, the J call TRBJ2-1; 16 bases are shared with TRBD2. The V gene's germline CDR1 is SGHTA and CDR2 FQGNSA. This CDR3 is built from 18 residues. With V trimmed by 2 bases and J by 13 bases, 14 bases remained unmatched. The CDR3 spells CASSLYGTSGGATETQFF. The DNA of the CDR3 is TGTGCCAGCAGCTTATATGGGACTAGCGGGGGGGCGACCGAGACCCAGTTCTTC. Full variable domain (remainder filled in from reference TRBV7-2 and TRBJ2-1): GAGVSQSPSNKVTEKGKDVELRCDPISGHTALYWYRQSLGQGLEFLIYFQGNSAPDKSGLPSDRFSAERTGGSVSTLTIQRTQQEDSAVYLCASSLYGTSGGATETQFFGPGTRLTVL.

V and J are TRBV27 and TRBJ1-6; TRBD1 is a possible D gene (5 bases). Germline lookup yields CDR1 MNHEY and CDR2 SMNVEV (reference sequence). The CDR3 covers 15 residues. V lost 1 base and J lost 10, with 14 bases in between. The CDR3 coding sequence is TGTGCCAGCAGTTTATATCGGCAGGGAAGGTCACCCCTCCACTTT. This gives the protein CASSLYRQGRSPLHF.

The chain recombines TRBV24-1 with TRBJ2-7; 9 bases align to TRBD1. The V gene's germline CDR1 is KGHDR and CDR2 SFDVKD. The CDR3 sequence is 17 residues long. The V gene end was trimmed by 3 bases and the J gene end by 6 bases; junction bases not matched to a gene: 14. CDR3 residues: CATSDPTPGQGSAEQYF. In DNA form, the CDR3 reads TGTGCCACCAGTGATCCTACCCCGGGACAGGGTTCCGCCGAGCAGTACTTC.

The gene calls are TRBV7-2 and TRBJ2-7, with D uncertain. The germline V gene encodes CDR1 SGHTA and CDR2 FQGNSA. There are 14 residues in the CDR3. Trimming shortened V by 8 bases and J by 0 bases, and 14 bases separated the two germline ends. This CDR3 is CASGPGRSSYEQYF. The CDR3 DNA is TGTGCCAGCGGCCCCGGCCGTAGCTCCTACGAGCAGTACTTC.

This clonotype has just a few counts. This chain links TRBV7-2 with TRBJ1-1, with D uncertain. Germline CDR1 is SGHTA and CDR2 is FQGNSA. The germline V and J ends were trimmed by 5 bases and 1 base, with 11 bases remaining between them. CDR3 length equals 14 residues. The CDR3 loop is CASSARYGNTEAFF. The CDR3 nucleotides read TGTGCCAGCAGCGCACGGTACGGGAACACTGAAGCTTTCTTT.

J is TRBJ2-7 and V is TRBV5-4; either TRBD1 or TRBD2 may supply D (7 bases each). This CDR3 comprises 15 residues. V dropped 6 bases and J dropped 2 bases, with 18 bases sitting between them. In germline, CDR1 is SGHNT, CDR2 YYREEE (reference sequence). This chain's CDR3 is CASTLDQGGPYEQYF. CDR3 nucleotides: TGTGCCAGCACCCTTGATCAGGGGGGGCCCTACGAGCAGTACTTC.

The chain combines TRBV13 with TRBJ2-7, with 7 bases aligning to TRBD1. This CDR3 spans 14 amino acids. The germline V gene has CDR1 PRHDT and CDR2 FYEKMQ (reference sequence). With 4 bases clipped from V and 5 bases from J, the junction kept 8 bases outside the gene matches. The CDR3 spells CASSSTGNRDEQYF. The CDR3 DNA reads TGTGCCAGCAGCTCGACAGGGAACAGAGACGAGCAGTACTTC.

There are a few counts of this clonotype. The CDR3 sequence is CASKMTGNQPQHF. As DNA, the CDR3 is TGTGCCAGCAAGATGACAGGCAATCAGCCCCAGCATTTT. The chain uses TRBV6-2 or TRBV6-3 and TRBJ1-5; maybe TRBD1 (5 bases). With 7 bases removed from V and 2 bases from J, the gap between germline ends came to 9 bases. From germline, CDR1 is MNHEY and CDR2 SVGEGT. The CDR3 contains 13 residues.

This chain joins TRBV2 and TRBJ2-3; 10 bases are a match to TRBD2. From germline, CDR1 is SNHLY and CDR2 FYNNEI. The CDR3 totals 15 residues. Germline trimming cut 7 bases from V and 3 bases from J; bases unmatched to any gene: 7. The CDR3 is CASKSGLAVTDTQYF. The CDR3 DNA follows: TGTGCCAGCAAATCCGGACTAGCGGTTACAGATACGCAGTATTTT.

This sequence joins TRBV14 and TRBJ2-2; D possibly corresponds to TRBD1 (6 bases). The V end lost 4 bases, the J end lost 2 bases, and 14 bases lay between the germline ends. This CDR3 has 16 residues. CDR1 is SGHDN and CDR2 is FVKESK in the germline V gene. CDR3 nucleotides: TGTGCCAGCAGCCCGTTGGGACAAATAAACACCGGGGAGCTGTTTTTT. Encoded protein: CASSPLGQINTGELFF. Based on the CDR3 plus reference TRBV14 and TRBJ2-2, the full variable domain is EAGVTQFPSHSVIEKGQTVTLRCDPISGHDNLYWYRRVMGKEIKFLLHFVKESKQDESGMPNNRFLAERTGGTYSTLKVQPAELEDSGVYFCASSPLGQINTGELFFGEGSRLTVL.

The CDR3 bases are TGTGCCAGCAGCCAACCCCTAGCGGGGGGCCCCTACAATGAGCAGTTCTTC. This codes for CASSQPLAGGPYNEQFF. The gene calls are TRBV3-1 and TRBJ2-1; 11 nucleotides agree with TRBD2. This CDR3 is built from 17 residues. Trimming at V came to 2 bases and at J to 2 bases, leaving 5 bases not matched to a gene. Germline V gives CDR1 LGHDT, CDR2 YNNKEL (reference sequence).

This clonotype was seen once. The rearrangement uses TRBV4-3 and TRBJ2-3, with D perhaps TRBD1 or TRBD2 (5 bases each). Trimming pared 4 bases from V and 0 bases from J, leaving 20 bases between. CDR1 LGHNA and CDR2 YSLEER come from the germline V gene. The length of the CDR3 is 18 residues. Here the CDR3 reads CASSRDHTGVPSTDTQYF. The DNA of the CDR3 is TGCGCCAGCAGCCGGGACCATACAGGAGTCCCTAGCACAGATACGCAGTATTTT.

The chain uses TRBV7-9 and TRBJ2-5; 7 bases fit TRBD2. CDR3 length: 14 amino acids. CDR1 is SEHNR and CDR2 is FQNEAQ in the germline V gene (reference sequence). V shed 3 bases, J shed 11 bases, and the junction held 12 bases outside the gene matches. Here the CDR3 DNA reads TGTGCCAGCAGCTTCCCGGGATCAGGGAGGGAGCAGTACTTC. It codes for CASSFPGSGREQYF.

This chain uses TRBV4-1 with TRBJ2-3; 12 positions agree with TRBD2. V lost 5 bases, J lost 3 bases, and 6 bases stayed unmatched. The CDR3 runs 16 residues. Germline assignment: CDR1 MGHRA and CDR2 YSYEKL. The CDR3 loop reads CASSMTSGGLTDTQYF. The CDR3 DNA reads as TGCGCCAGCAGCATGACTAGCGGGGGTTTAACAGATACGCAGTATTTT.

The chain joins TRBV6-2 or TRBV6-3 to TRBJ1-2, with D hard to call. The CDR3 runs 11 residues. Trimming took 2 bases from V and 8 from J, leaving 6 bases between them. Looked up from germline, CDR1 is MNHEY and CDR2 is SVGEGT. The CDR3, as DNA: TGTGCCAGCAGTTACGGCATCGGCTACACCTTC. Translation gives CASSYGIGYTF.

The sample holds a few counts of this clonotype. The V and J genes are TRBV20-1 and TRBJ2-1; no clear D. The CDR3 consists of 15 residues. Germline CDR1 is DFQATT and CDR2 is SNEGSKA (reference sequence). V lost 4 bases, J lost 8 bases, and 21 bases lay in between. In DNA form, the CDR3 reads TGCAGTGCTACCAAGAAGAGTATAGTAGAGGATGAGCAGTTCTTC. Amino acids: CSATKKSIVEDEQFF.

V gene TRBV7-2 combines with J gene TRBJ2-1; tentative D call: TRBD2 (6 bases). V lost 1 base, J lost 3 bases, and 7 bases lay in between. This CDR3 has 14 residues. From germline, CDR1 is SGHTA and CDR2 FQGNSA. CDR3 DNA: TGTGCCAGCAGCTTAGGGGACTTCTACAATGAGCAGTTCTTC. Residues: CASSLGDFYNEQFF.

The J gene is TRBJ2-1, the V gene TRBV29-1; 10 positions agree with TRBD2. The J call may be in error: the DNA end matches TRBJ2-7 better. Per germline, CDR1 SQVTM and CDR2 ANQGSEA. CDR3 size: 12 residues. CDR3 protein: CSVLAGGNEQYF. CDR3 coding DNA: TGCAGCGTTTTAGCGGGAGGAAACGAGCAGTACTTC.

The chain is built from TRBV28 and TRBJ1-5, with 8 nucleotides matching TRBD1. The CDR3 contains 15 residues. Germline V lookup: CDR1 MDHEN, CDR2 SYDVKM. The ends lost 6 bases at V and 5 bases at J; junction bases unmatched: 9. CDR3 protein: CASSPGDRGYQPQHF. The CDR3 nucleotides read TGTGCCAGCAGCCCCGGCGACAGGGGTTATCAGCCCCAGCATTTT.

Concerning this clonotype: A clone one base away is much larger, so this may be a read error. V usage is TRBV2 and J usage is TRBJ2-4; unclear D gene. The end of the DNA fits TRBJ2-7 better, so the J call may be wrong. The length of the CDR3 is 12 residues. Germline lookup yields CDR1 SNHLY and CDR2 FYNNEI. Written as DNA, the CDR3 is TGTGCCAGCAGTCCGTATGCCTACGAGCAGTACTTC. As protein: CASSPYAYEQYF.

This clonotype was detected a few times. The gene calls are TRBV20-1 and TRBJ2-7; 8 bases fit TRBD2. Trimming at V came to 6 bases and at J to 0 bases, leaving 7 bases not matched to a gene. Germline V gene lookup returns CDR1 DFQATT and CDR2 SNEGSKA (reference sequence). The length of the CDR3 is 14 residues. In nucleotides, the CDR3 is TGCAGTGCCGTCCCTAGCGGGCCCTCCTACGAGCAGTACTTC. Translating it yields CSAVPSGPSYEQYF.